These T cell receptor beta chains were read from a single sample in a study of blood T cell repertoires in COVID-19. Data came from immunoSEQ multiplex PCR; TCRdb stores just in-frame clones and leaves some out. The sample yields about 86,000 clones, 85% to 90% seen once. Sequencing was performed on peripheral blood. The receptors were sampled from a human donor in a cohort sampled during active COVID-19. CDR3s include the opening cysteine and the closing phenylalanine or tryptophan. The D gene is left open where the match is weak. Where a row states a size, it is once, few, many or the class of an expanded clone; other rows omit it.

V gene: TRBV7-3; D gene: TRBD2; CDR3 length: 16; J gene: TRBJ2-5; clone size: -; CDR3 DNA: TGTGCCAGCAGCTCGGGACTAGCGGGAGGTCAAGGGACCCAGTACTTC; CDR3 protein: CASSSGLAGGQGTQYF
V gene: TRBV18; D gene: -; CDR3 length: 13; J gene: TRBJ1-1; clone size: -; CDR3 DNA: TGTGCCAGCTCTTTGACAGCCCTCTATGAAGCTTTCTTT; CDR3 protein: CASSLTALYEAFF
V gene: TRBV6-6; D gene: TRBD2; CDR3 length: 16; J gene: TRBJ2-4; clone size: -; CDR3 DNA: TGTGCCAGCAGACGACTAGCGGGAGGGCACAAAAACATTCAGTACTTC; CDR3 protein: CASRRLAGGHKNIQYF
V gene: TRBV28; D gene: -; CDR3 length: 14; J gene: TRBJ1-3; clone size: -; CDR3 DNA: TGTGCCAGCAGCCGAGAGGCAGCTGGAAACACCATATATTTT; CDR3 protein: CASSREAAGNTIYF
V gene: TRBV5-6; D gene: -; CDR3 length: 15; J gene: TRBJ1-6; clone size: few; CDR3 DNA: TGTGCCAGCAGCCCAGACGGGGGATATAATTCACCCCTCCACTTT; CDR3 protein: CASSPDGGYNSPLHF
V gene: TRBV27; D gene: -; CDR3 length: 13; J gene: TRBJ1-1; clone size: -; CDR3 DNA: TGTGCCAGCAGTCTACAGGGGAACACTGAAGCTTTCTTT; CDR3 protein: CASSLQGNTEAFF
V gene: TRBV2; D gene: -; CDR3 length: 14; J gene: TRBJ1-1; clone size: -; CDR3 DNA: TGTGCCAGCAGTAATTTACAGGATGGCGCTGAAGCTTTCTTT; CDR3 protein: CASSNLQDGAEAFF
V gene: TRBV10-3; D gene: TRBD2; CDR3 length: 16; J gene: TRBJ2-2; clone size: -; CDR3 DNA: TGTGCCATCAGTGAAAATAGCGGGATTGGCACCGGGGAGCTGTTTTTT; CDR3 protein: CAISENSGIGTGELFF
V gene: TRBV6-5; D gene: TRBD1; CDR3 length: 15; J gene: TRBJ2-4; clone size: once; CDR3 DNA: TGTGCCAGCAGTTACGACAGGGCGGCCAAAAACATTCAGTACTTC; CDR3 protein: CASSYDRAAKNIQYF
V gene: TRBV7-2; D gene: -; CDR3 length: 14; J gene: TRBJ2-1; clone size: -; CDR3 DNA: TGTGCCAGCATCGGACAGCTCATAAACAATGAGCAGTTCTTC; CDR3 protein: CASIGQLINNEQFF
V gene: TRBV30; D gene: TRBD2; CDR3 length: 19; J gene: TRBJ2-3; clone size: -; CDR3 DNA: TGTGCCTGGAGTGTGAGACAGGGGCGACTAGCGGGAAGCACAGATACGCAGTATTTT; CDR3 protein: CAWSVRQGRLAGSTDTQYF
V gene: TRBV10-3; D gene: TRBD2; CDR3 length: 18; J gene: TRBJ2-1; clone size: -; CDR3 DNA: TGTGCCATCAGTGAGCCCGGACTAGCGGGAGTCGCGGGGGATGAGCAGTTCTTC; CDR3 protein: CAISEPGLAGVAGDEQFF
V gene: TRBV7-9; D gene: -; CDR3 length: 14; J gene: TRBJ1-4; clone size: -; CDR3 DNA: TGTGCCAGCAGCTTTCGGTCCGCCCATGAAAAACTGTTTTTT; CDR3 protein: CASSFRSAHEKLFF
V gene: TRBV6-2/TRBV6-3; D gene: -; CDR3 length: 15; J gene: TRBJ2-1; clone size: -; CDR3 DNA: TGTGCCAGCAGCCCTACTAGAGACTCCTACAATGAGCAGTTCTTC; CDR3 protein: CASSPTRDSYNEQFF
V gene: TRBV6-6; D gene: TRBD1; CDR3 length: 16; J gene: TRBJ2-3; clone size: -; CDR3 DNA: TGTGCCAGCAGTTACAAACAGGGGTTCAGCACAGATACGCAGTATTTT; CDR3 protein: CASSYKQGFSTDTQYF
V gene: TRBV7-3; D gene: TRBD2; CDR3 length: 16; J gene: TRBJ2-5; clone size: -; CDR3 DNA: TGTGCCAGCAGCCCCGGACTAGCGGGAGCAATAGAGACCCAGTACTTC; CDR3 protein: CASSPGLAGAIETQYF
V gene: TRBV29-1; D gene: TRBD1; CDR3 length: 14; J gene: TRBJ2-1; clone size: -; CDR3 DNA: TGCAGCGTCGAGACAGGGGGCTCCTACAATGAGCAGTTCTTC; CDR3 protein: CSVETGGSYNEQFF
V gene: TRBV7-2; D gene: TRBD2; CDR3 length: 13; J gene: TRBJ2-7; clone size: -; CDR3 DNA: TGTGCCAGCAGCTTAGAAATAGCGGGCGAGCAGTACTTC; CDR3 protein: CASSLEIAGEQYF
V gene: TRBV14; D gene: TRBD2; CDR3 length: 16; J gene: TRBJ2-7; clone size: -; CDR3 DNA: TGTGCCAGCAGCCTCACGGCGGCGGGAGGGCCGGCCGAGCAGTACTTC; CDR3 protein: CASSLTAAGGPAEQYF
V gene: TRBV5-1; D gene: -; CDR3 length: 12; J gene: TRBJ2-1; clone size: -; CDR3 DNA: TGCGCCAGCATGCGAGAAAACGAGAATAAGTTCTTC; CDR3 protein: CASMRENENKFF
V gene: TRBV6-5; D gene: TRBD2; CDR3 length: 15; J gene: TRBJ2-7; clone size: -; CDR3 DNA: TGTGCCAGCAGGTACGGGGGGGGGTTCCTCTACGAGCAGTACTTC; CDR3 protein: CASRYGGGFLYEQYF
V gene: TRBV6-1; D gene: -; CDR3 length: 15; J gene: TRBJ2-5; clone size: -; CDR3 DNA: TGTGCCAGCAGTGACCCCAGTCTGGGGCGAGAGACCCAGTACTTC; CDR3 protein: CASSDPSLGRETQYF
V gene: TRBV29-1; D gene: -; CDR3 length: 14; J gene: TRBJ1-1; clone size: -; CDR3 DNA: TGCAGCGTTGTTTTCGGTTGGGGGGGGATTGAAGCTTTCTTT; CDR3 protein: CSVVFGWGGIEAFF
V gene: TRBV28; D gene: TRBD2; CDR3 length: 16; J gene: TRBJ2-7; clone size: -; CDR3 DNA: TGTGCCAGCAGTCCGCCCCGGACTAGCGGGAGGGACGAGCAGTACTTC; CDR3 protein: CASSPPRTSGRDEQYF
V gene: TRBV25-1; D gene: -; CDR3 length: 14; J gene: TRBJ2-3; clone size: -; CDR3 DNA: TGTGCCAGCAGGGGAGATTTGGGCCCTTCATCGCAGTATTTT; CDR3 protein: CASRGDLGPSSQYF
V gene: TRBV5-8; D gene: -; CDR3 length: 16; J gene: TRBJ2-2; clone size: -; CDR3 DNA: TGTGCCAGCAGCTCTTGGGCCTACGCGAACACCGGGGAGCTGTTTTTT; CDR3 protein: CASSSWAYANTGELFF
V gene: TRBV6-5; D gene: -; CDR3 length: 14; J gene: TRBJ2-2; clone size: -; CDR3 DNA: TGTGCCACCCATGAAGGGGCAAGGACCGGGGAGCTGTTTTTT; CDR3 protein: CATHEGARTGELFF
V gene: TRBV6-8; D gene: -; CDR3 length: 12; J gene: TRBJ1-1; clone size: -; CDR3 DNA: TGTGCCAGCAGTCATGACAATGTTGAAGCTTTCTTT; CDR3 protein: CASSHDNVEAFF
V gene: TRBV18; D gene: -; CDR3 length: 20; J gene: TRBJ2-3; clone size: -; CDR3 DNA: TGTGCCAGCTCACAGGGACAGGTGGATTTTTACGGGAGGCCCGGAGATACGCAGTATTTT; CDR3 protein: CASSQGQVDFYGRPGDTQYF
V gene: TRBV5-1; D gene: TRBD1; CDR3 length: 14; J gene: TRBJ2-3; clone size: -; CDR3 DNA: TGCGCCAGCAGTAAGGACAGGGGGCACGATACGCAGTATTTT; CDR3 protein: CASSKDRGHDTQYF
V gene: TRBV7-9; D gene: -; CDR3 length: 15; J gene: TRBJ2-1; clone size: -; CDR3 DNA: TGTGCCAGCAGCTTAGGGGGAGGTGGCTACAATGAGCAGTTCTTC; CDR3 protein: CASSLGGGGYNEQFF
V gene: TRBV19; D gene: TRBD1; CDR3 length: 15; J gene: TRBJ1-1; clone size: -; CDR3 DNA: TGTGCCAGTAGCCCGATTGACAGGGTTGGGACTGAAGCTTTCTTT; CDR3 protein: CASSPIDRVGTEAFF
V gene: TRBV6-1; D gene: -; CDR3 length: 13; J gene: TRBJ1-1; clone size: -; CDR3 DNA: TGTGCCAGCAGTGAAACCCGGTACACTGAAGCTTTCTTT; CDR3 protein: CASSETRYTEAFF